This T cell receptor beta chain was sequenced in a study of untreated major depressive disorder (dated by TCRdb to the late 2010s). For context, the study as a whole: In this cross-sectional case-control comparison, antidepressant-free major depressive disorder patients and individually matched non-depressed controls were compared on T cell phenotype and TCR repertoire. The TCRbeta sequencing followed up on differences in Vbeta 5.1, Vbeta 11 and Vbeta 22 usage that flow cytometry had shown in the whole cohort.

The full study reports these points: The top five TRBV05-01 clones in every sequenced subject were all private clones. Because of the strict matching and exclusion criteria, the study sample was comparatively small, which limits how generalizable the findings are. In the sequencing data, TRBV25-01 and TRBV02-01 usage was found to follow the flow-cytometry pattern, although statistical significance was not reached. Higher TRBV05-01 (Vbeta 5.1) usage among CD4+ T cells of depressed patients compared with controls was confirmed by sequencing, with p = 0.040 in a one-tailed test. For the sequencing comparisons, one-tailed planned tests were applied to only three Vbeta families that had been selected in advance.

The Qiagen DNeasy Blood and Tissue Kit was used to extract total genomic DNA from the purified CD4+ T cells. The TCRbeta CDR3 region, defined according to IMGT, was amplified and sequenced using immunoSEQ immunosequencing protocols. The study's own analysis went as follows. Raw sequence data were preprocessed by the immunoSEQ service for PCR and sequencing error correction. The sequence data were loaded into the immunoSEQ Analyzer and then analyzed further using VDJtools v1.0.7. Patient-control differences were tested with the paired Wilcoxon signed-rank test. TCRdb mirrors the immuneACCESS table, restricted to in-frame sequences. Some clones are absent from its copies; in checked studies, under half trace to an unresolved V gene, and the reason for the others is unknown. That table supplies the V and J calls and clone size; D and trimming were determined from the DNA. The sample table contains some 20,000 clones; only one count was recorded for about 89% of them. The top ten clonotypes cover around 4.9% of the sample.

For this clone: Its recognized antigen is unknown. No quality values exist for individual bases; no much larger clone is one base distant.

Every depressed patient was matched in pairs with a non-depressed control on sex, age, current smoking status and body mass index. Every participant in the study was of European descent. Controls scored 5 or less on the Quick Inventory of Depressive Symptoms-Self Report and had no mood disorder, either currently or at any point in their lifetime. Major medical conditions, Axis I/II comorbidities, regular medication or illicit drug use, and drinking over 100 g alcohol a week were all grounds for excluding any participant. From each participant, roughly 32 ml of peripheral blood was collected into EDTA tubes. Thawed PBMCs underwent magnetic negative selection with the BD IMag Human CD4 T Lymphocyte Enrichment Set to purify CD4+ T cells. Flow cytometry confirmed that the CD4+ enrichment method typically gave approximately 96% purity. A subgroup of four to six case-control pairs, chosen blind to the chemokine receptor expression and flow-cytometric repertoire skewing results, underwent TCRbeta sequencing. Every blood sample was taken in the morning at 8:00 a.m., and Ficoll-Hypaque gradient centrifugation was used to isolate PBMCs. PBMCs were gradually cooled to -80 degrees C for cryopreservation and then kept in liquid nitrogen until assay.

V lost 8 bases and J lost 8 bases; the stretch between them is 10 bases long. The germline V gene (reference sequence) supplies CDR1 LNHDA and CDR2 SQIVND. The CDR3 spans 12 residues, from the cysteine through the phenylalanine. The read is trimmed to its CDR3 DNA, 36 bases read in frame from base 1. Input material: CD4+ T cells from PBMCs. The rearranged segments are TRBV19 and TRBJ1-6; the D gene cannot be resolved reliably. This clonotype was obtained from a woman between 25 and 40 years old in good health. The nucleotide sequence is TGTGCCAGTGGGGTTGAGGATTCACCCCTCCACTTT. Translated, this is CASGVEDSPLHF.